This is a list of T cell receptor beta chains from one sample in a study of T cells in Graves' hyperthyroidism and ophthalmopathy. A single record per CDR3 protein comes from TCRdb applying MiXCR to the multiplex PCR reads. The table records around 700,000 distinct CDR3 sequences, about a third of them present only once. The source material was blood. The receptors shown here come from a woman in her thirties or forties with Graves' hyperthyroidism. Each CDR3 is given with its conserved first and last residue. A D gene is named only where the DNA matches it firmly. Size is omitted from some rows. Given values are once, few, many or a class for expanded clones.

v_gene	j_gene	abundance	d_gene	CDR3nt	CDR3aa
TRBV24-1	TRBJ2-7	many	TRBD1	TGTGCCACCAGTGGACAGGGTTCCTACGAGCAGTACTTC	CATSGQGSYEQYF
TRBV7-2	TRBJ2-3	-	TRBD1	TGTGCCAGCAGCCATTCGACAGGGCGCACAGATACGCAGTATTTT	CASSHSTGRTDTQYF
TRBV4-2	TRBJ2-7	-	-	TGTGCCAGCAGCCAAGATTTTTACGAGCAGTACTTC	CASSQDFYEQYF
TRBV19	TRBJ2-5	few	-	TGTGCCAGTAGTATAGCGCCGGGAGAGACCCAGTACTTC	CASSIAPGETQYF
TRBV7-7	TRBJ2-5	many	TRBD1	TGTGCTAGCAGCTCGGGACAGTCTAAGCCTGGCCAAGAGACCCAGTACTTC	CASSSGQSKPGQETQYF
TRBV9	TRBJ1-6	many	TRBD1	TGTGCCAGCAGCGCCGGAGTGGACAGGTTCAATTCACCCCTCCACTTT	CASSAGVDRFNSPLHF
TRBV7-9	TRBJ1-4	many	-	TGTGCCAGCAGCTTAGAGTGGGATCATGAAAAACTGTTTTTT	CASSLEWDHEKLFF
TRBV29-1	TRBJ1-6	-	TRBD1	TGCAGCGTCTCTGGACAGGGGCTTAGCTCCTATAATTCACCCCTCCACTTT	CSVSGQGLSSYNSPLHF
TRBV28	TRBJ1-2	many	TRBD1	TGTGCCAGCAGTCGACGGACAGGGGCGGCTTATGGCTACACCTTC	CASSRRTGAAYGYTF
TRBV7-9	TRBJ2-7	medium-sized	TRBD1	TGTGCCAGCACTACAGGGGAGCGGTACGAGCAGTACTTC	CASTTGERYEQYF
TRBV29-1	TRBJ2-2	many	-	TGCAGCGTTAGGACTGATCTGAACACCGGGGAGCTGTTTTTT	CSVRTDLNTGELFF
TRBV5-4	TRBJ1-1	-	-	TGTGCCAGCAGTTTGGGGGGACCGGCGGGTGAAGCTTTCTTT	CASSLGGPAGEAFF
TRBV4-2	TRBJ1-1	-	TRBD1	TGTGCCAGCAGCCAGGACAGAACAGGGGGCGCTGAAGCTTTCTTT	CASSQDRTGGAEAFF
TRBV2	TRBJ2-7	-	TRBD2	TGTGCCAGCAGTACAAAGCGGGAGGGTGGCGACGAGCAGTACTTC	CASSTKREGGDEQYF
TRBV2	TRBJ1-2	-	-	TGTGCCAGCAGTAGCAGACTAGCGGGAGGCTACACCTTC	CASSSRLAGGYTF
TRBV5-1	TRBJ1-2	many	-	TGCGCCAGCAGCTCGCAGGAGTATGGCTACACCTTC	CASSSQEYGYTF
TRBV7-6	TRBJ1-1	many	-	TGTGCCAGCAGCCCGCAGGGCAGGGCGGCTGAAGCTTTCTTT	CASSPQGRAAEAFF
TRBV19	TRBJ1-1	-	-	TGTGCCAGTAGAGGAGACAGGCCCAAACACACTGAAGCTTTCTTT	CASRGDRPKHTEAFF
TRBV20-1	TRBJ1-2	many	TRBD1	TGCAGTGCTAGGGCCGACAGGGGAGTGTATGGCTACACCTTC	CSARADRGVYGYTF
TRBV12-3/TRBV12-4	TRBJ1-4	-	TRBD1	TGTGCCAGCAGTTCGGGACAGACGAATGAAAAACTGTTTTTT	CASSSGQTNEKLFF
TRBV12-3/TRBV12-4	TRBJ2-5	few	-	TGTGCCAGCAGTGCGCGGGACAGCCCGGGCGTGGAGACCCAGTACTTC	CASSARDSPGVETQYF
TRBV29-1	TRBJ1-2	-	TRBD1	TGCAGCAGCCAGGACAGGGATAGCGGCTACACCTTC	CSSQDRDSGYTF
TRBV4-3	TRBJ1-2	few	TRBD1	TGCGCCAGCAGCCAAGCGGACAGGGTACATGATGGCTACACCTTC	CASSQADRVHDGYTF
TRBV13	TRBJ2-3	-	-	TGTGCCAGCAGCTTAAGGCTCTCCACAGATACGCAGTATTTT	CASSLRLSTDTQYF
TRBV10-2	TRBJ1-2	many	-	TGCGCCAGCAGTCCAGCCAGAGAGGGACGGTCTATGGGCTACACCTTC	CASSPAREGRSMGYTF
TRBV19	TRBJ1-1	many	-	TGTGCCAGTAGTAGACAGAACCCCATGAACACTGAAGCTTTCTTT	CASSRQNPMNTEAFF
TRBV12-3/TRBV12-4	TRBJ1-2	-	TRBD1	TGTGCCAGCAGTTTAGCGCCGCCGGGGACAGGGGAGACCTTC	CASSLAPPGTGETF